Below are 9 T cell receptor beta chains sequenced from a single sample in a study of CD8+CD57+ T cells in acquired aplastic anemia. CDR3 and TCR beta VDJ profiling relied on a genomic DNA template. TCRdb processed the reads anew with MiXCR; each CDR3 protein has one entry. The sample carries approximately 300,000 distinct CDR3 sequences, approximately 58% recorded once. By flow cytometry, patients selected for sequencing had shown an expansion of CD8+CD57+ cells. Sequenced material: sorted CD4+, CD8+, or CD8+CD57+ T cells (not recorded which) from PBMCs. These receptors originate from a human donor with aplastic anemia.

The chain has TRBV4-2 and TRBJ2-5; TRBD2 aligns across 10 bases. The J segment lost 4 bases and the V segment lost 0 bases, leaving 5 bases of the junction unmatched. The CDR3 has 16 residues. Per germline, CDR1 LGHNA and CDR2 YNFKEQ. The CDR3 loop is CASSQEAGGQRETQYF. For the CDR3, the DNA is TGTGCCAGCAGCCAAGAAGCGGGGGGGCAGAGAGAGACCCAGTACTTC.

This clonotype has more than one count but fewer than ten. CDR3 bases: TGTGCCAGCAGCTTCTCCCTCTACGAGCAGTACTTC. Translation: CASSFSLYEQYF. The gene calls are TRBV7-9 and TRBJ2-7; D gene uncertain. Germline lookup yields CDR1 SEHNR and CDR2 FQNEAQ (reference sequence). The length of the CDR3 is 12 residues. The V end lost 3 bases, the J end lost 3 bases, and 6 bases lay between the germline ends. The full variable domain, with the rest looked up from reference TRBV7-9 and TRBJ2-7, is DTGVSQNPRHKITKRGQNVTFRCDPISEHNRLYWYRQTLGQGPEFLTYFQNEAQLEKSRLLSDRFSAERPKGSFSTLEIQRTEQGDSAMYLCASSFSLYEQYFGPGTRLTVT.

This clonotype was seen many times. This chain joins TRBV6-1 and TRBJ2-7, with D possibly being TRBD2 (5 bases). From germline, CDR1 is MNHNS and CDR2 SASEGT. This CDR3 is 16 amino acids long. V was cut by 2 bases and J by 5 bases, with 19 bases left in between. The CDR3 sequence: CASSELGSTSRNEQYF. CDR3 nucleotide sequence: TGTGCCAGCAGTGAATTAGGGAGCACCTCTAGGAACGAGCAGTACTTC.

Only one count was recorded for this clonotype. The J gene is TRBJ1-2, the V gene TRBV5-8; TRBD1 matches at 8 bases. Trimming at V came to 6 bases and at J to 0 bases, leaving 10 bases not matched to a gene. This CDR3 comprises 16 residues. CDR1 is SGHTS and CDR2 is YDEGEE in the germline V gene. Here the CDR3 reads CASNTGGSGANYGYTF. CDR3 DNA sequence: TGTGCCAGCAACACAGGGGGGAGTGGGGCTAACTATGGCTACACCTTC.

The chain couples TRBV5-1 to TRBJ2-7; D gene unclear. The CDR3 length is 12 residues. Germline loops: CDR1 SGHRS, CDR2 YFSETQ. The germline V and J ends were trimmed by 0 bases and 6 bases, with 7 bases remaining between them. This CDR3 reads CASSLEASEQYF. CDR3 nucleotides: TGCGCCAGCAGCTTGGAGGCTAGCGAGCAGTACTTC.

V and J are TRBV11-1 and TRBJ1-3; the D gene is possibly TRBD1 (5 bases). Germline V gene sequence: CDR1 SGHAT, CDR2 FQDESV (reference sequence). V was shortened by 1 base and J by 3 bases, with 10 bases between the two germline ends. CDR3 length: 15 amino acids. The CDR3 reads CASSLDRTSGNTIYF. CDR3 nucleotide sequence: TGTGCCAGCAGCTTAGACCGGACAAGTGGAAACACCATATATTTT.

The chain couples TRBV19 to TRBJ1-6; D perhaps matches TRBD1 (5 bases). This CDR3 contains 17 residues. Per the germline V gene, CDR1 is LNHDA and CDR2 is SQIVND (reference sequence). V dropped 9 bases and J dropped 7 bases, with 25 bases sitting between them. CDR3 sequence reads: CASRGAGVGDLNSPLHF. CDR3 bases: TGTGCCAGCCGAGGCGCGGGGGTTGGGGATCTGAATTCACCCCTCCACTTT.

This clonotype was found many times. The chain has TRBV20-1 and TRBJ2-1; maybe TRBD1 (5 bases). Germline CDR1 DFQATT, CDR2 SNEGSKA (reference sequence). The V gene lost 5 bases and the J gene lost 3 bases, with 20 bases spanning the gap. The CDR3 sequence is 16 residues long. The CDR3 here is CSAARSGQGFYNEQFF. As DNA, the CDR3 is TGCAGTGCTGCCCGTTCAGGGCAGGGTTTCTACAATGAGCAGTTCTTC.

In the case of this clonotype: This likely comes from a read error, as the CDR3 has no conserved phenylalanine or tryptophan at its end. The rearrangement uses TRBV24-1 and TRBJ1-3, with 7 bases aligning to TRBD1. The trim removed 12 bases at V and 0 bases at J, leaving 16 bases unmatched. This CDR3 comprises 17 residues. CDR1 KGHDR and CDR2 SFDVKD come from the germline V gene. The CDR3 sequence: CAPKPYLTGSSGNTIYL. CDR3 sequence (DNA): TGTGCCCCTAAACCTTACCTGACAGGGTCCTCTGGAAACACCATATATCTT.